This is a list of T cell receptor beta chains from one sample in a study of Ad26.COV2.S vaccination and SARS-CoV-2 variants. Repertoires were generated with immunoSEQ multiplex PCR, while TCRdb's copy carries only in-frame clones and drops some. The table shows over 350,000 clones, with around nine tenths occurring only once. Sequenced here: peripheral blood, sampled in a trial of Ad26.COV2.S vaccine versus placebo. These receptors all come from a person aged 18-60 years who received the Ad26.COV2.S COVID-19 vaccine or a placebo. Each CDR3 is given with its conserved first and last residue. The D gene is left open where the match is weak. Only part of the rows carry a size: once, few, many, or a class if the clone is expanded.

d_call j_call clone_size v_call cdr3_length cdr3_nt cdr3_aa
- TRBJ1-2 - TRBV6-6 12 TGTGCCAGCAGGGGGCTAGCCTATGGCTACACCTTC CASRGLAYGYTF
- TRBJ2-7 - TRBV27 14 TGTGCCAGCAGTTTCGCAACAGGGAACTACGAGCAGTACTTC CASSFATGNYEQYF
- TRBJ1-3 - TRBV6-5 14 TGTGCCAGCAGTTACCGCAGCAGAGGAAACACCATATATTTT CASSYRSRGNTIYF
- TRBJ1-1 - TRBV7-9 15 TGTGCCAGCAGCGATTCGGGGGCGGAGAACACTGAAGCTTTCTTT CASSDSGAENTEAFF
- TRBJ1-5 few TRBV6-2/TRBV6-3 13 TGTGCCAGCAGTAAACCGGACAATCAGCCCCAGCATTTT CASSKPDNQPQHF
- TRBJ1-2 once TRBV4-1 17 TGCGCCAGCAGCCAAGATAGCCTGGAAAAGGCTAACTATGGCTACACCTTC CASSQDSLEKANYGYTF
- TRBJ2-3 - TRBV6-4 15 TGTGCCAGCAGTGACTCGGTCCGCAGCACAGATACGCAGTATTTT CASSDSVRSTDTQYF
TRBD2 TRBJ2-7 - TRBV3-1/TRBV3-2 17 TGTGCCAGCAGCCAAGATAGGGTAGTAGCGGGGTTCTACGAGCAGTACTTC CASSQDRVVAGFYEQYF
TRBD1 TRBJ2-2 - TRBV6-1 16 TGTGCCAGCAGTGAAATTCATGGCAGGGGGACCGGGGAGCTGTTTTTT CASSEIHGRGTGELFF
- TRBJ2-2 - TRBV3-1/TRBV3-2 15 TGTGCCAGCAGCCCGCCAGGCCGGAACACCGGGGAGCTGTTTTTT CASSPPGRNTGELFF
- TRBJ1-2 - TRBV5-1 14 TGCGCCAGCAGCTTGGCCGTCAGTAACTATGGCTACACCTTC CASSLAVSNYGYTF
- TRBJ2-7 - TRBV6-5 12 TGTGCCAGCAGCTCTACAGGGAACGAGCAGTACTTC CASSSTGNEQYF
- TRBJ2-1 - TRBV15 14 TGTGCCACCAGCAGAGATAAGGCGTCTAATGAGCAGTTCTTC CATSRDKASNEQFF
- TRBJ1-4 - TRBV7-2 15 TGTGCCAGCAGCTTATGGGGGCGCCGTAATGAAAAACTGTTTTTT CASSLWGRRNEKLFF
- TRBJ1-3 - TRBV12-3/TRBV12-4 12 TGTGCCAGCAGTACGGGAGGAAACACCATATATTTT CASSTGGNTIYF
- TRBJ1-3 - TRBV5-4 17 TGTGCCAGCAGCTTGAATGCTTGGCCTCCCGGGGGAAACACCATATATTTT CASSLNAWPPGGNTIYF
- TRBJ1-1 - TRBV7-2 15 TGTGCCAGCAGCCGGAACCGGCTCCCCAACGCTGAAGCTTTCTTT CASSRNRLPNAEAFF
- TRBJ1-5 - TRBV6-1 14 TGTGCCAGCAGTGAAGCGCTTTGGGGTCAGCCCCAGCATTTT CASSEALWGQPQHF
TRBD2 TRBJ2-1 - TRBV7-6 17 TGTGCCAGCAGCCCGGGGACTAGCGGGGGGTTCTACAATGAGCAGTTCTTC CASSPGTSGGFYNEQFF
- TRBJ1-1 - TRBV5-4 12 TGTGCCAGCAGCAGGGGGGGGGCTGAAGCTTTCTTT CASSRGGAEAFF
- TRBJ1-6 - TRBV6-5 15 TGTGCCAGCAGTTTAAACGTGCCCCTAAATTCACCCCTCCACTTT CASSLNVPLNSPLHF
- TRBJ2-7 - TRBV7-2 14 TGTGCCAGCAGCTTAGAGGGGGGAGGCTACGAGCAGTACTTC CASSLEGGGYEQYF
TRBD2 TRBJ2-2 once TRBV6-2/TRBV6-3 18 TGTGCCAGCAGTTACTTCCCTAGCGGGGGTGCCTCCACCGGGGAGCTGTTTTTT CASSYFPSGGASTGELFF
- TRBJ1-1 - TRBV4-1 19 TGCGCCAGCAGCTCTTATGCGGGAGCTCCGGGGGCCCCAGGAACTGAAGCTTTCTTT CASSSYAGAPGAPGTEAFF
- TRBJ1-5 - TRBV6-4 15 TGTGCCAGCAGTGACGGATTGGGGGATAGTCAGCCCCAGCATTTT CASSDGLGDSQPQHF
- TRBJ2-5 - TRBV30 13 TGTGCCTGGAGTGTACCGGGACTAGAGACCCAGTACTTC CAWSVPGLETQYF
- TRBJ1-6 few TRBV7-6 15 TGTGCCAGCAGCTTATTCCGGGAGGTGAATTCACCCCTCCACTTT CASSLFREVNSPLHF
- TRBJ1-2 - TRBV3-1/TRBV3-2 15 TGTGCCAGCAGCCCCTCTAGGGGGGCGGCCTATGGCTACACCTTC CASSPSRGAAYGYTF
- TRBJ1-1 - TRBV5-4 13 TGTGCCAGCAGGCCGCAGGGTGCGGATGAAGCTTTCTTT CASRPQGADEAFF
- TRBJ1-4 - TRBV7-2 14 TGTGCCAGCAGCTTAGCGCGGGGGGATGAAAAACTGTTTTTT CASSLARGDEKLFF
- TRBJ1-6 few TRBV10-1 13 TGCGCCAGCAGTGAGTTACTGAATTCACCCCTCCACTTT CASSELLNSPLHF
TRBD1 TRBJ1-6 - TRBV7-9 14 TGTGCCAGCAGCGAGGACAGGGGTTATTCACCCCTCCACTTT CASSEDRGYSPLHF
- TRBJ2-2 - TRBV6-5 13 TGTGCCAGCAGTCTATCGACAACCGGGGAGCTGTTTTTT CASSLSTTGELFF
TRBD1 TRBJ1-2 - TRBV27 15 TGTGCCAGCAGTGGGCCGGGACAGGGCTTCTATGGCTACACCTTC CASSGPGQGFYGYTF
TRBD1 TRBJ2-2 - TRBV6-2/TRBV6-3 15 TGTGCCAGCAGTCCCTTCGGGACAGTCACCGGGGAGCTGTTTTTT CASSPFGTVTGELFF
- TRBJ2-3 - TRBV19 18 TGTGCCAGTAGTCCCCCCCGGACAGTCTCGATGAGCACAGATACGCAGTATTTT CASSPPRTVSMSTDTQYF
- TRBJ2-1 - TRBV7-2 16 TGTGCCAGCAGCTTAATTGCAGGGAGCTCCTACAATGAGCAGTTCTTC CASSLIAGSSYNEQFF
TRBD1 TRBJ1-1 - TRBV5-4 14 TGTGCCAGCAGCTCGGGACAGGCGAACACTGAAGCTTTCTTT CASSSGQANTEAFF
- TRBJ2-7 - TRBV5-5 15 TGTGCCAGCAGCTTGGCGGCGGGCTCCACCTACGAGCAGTACTTC CASSLAAGSTYEQYF
- TRBJ2-2 - TRBV11-2 14 TGTGCCAGCAGCAGACGGTTGAACACCGGGGAGCTGTTTTTT CASSRRLNTGELFF